The 2 T cell receptor beta chains below were found in one sample sequenced in a study of cytomegalovirus exposure and HLA in healthy donors. Researchers ran the PCR with 60 Vbeta and 13 Jbeta primers. Here immunoSEQ multiplex PCR was the method, and the copy in TCRdb shows in-frame clones only, minus some. The data show about 130,000 clones, approximately 8.7% seen once. The specimen sequenced was PBMCs. The origin of the receptors is a middle-aged man in good health and CMV-seronegative.

V and J are TRBV9 and TRBJ2-1; D is unclear. This CDR3 region has 12 residues. V was cut by 3 bases and J by 6 bases, with 7 bases left in between. CDR1 SGDLS and CDR2 YYNGEE come from the germline V gene. CDR3 in amino acids: CASSASSNEQFF. The CDR3, as DNA: TGTGCCAGCAGCGCATCTAGCAATGAGCAGTTCTTC.

This clone has just a few counts. The chain recombines TRBV29-1 with TRBJ1-1; perhaps TRBD1 as D (6 bases). The germline V and J ends were trimmed by 5 bases and 3 bases, with 13 bases remaining between them. The CDR3 extends over 13 amino acids. The germline V gene has CDR1 SQVTM and CDR2 ANQGSEA. CDR3 coding DNA: TGCAGCGTTACCCAGGGGTTCGACACTGAAGCTTTCTTT. As protein: CSVTQGFDTEAFF.